The present TCR beta chain was sequenced within a study of blood T cell repertoires in COVID-19. Study details: Acute-phase and convalescent COVID-19 samples originated in the United States, Italy and Spain. PBMCs, B-cell-depleted T cells, or T cells were the source of the cDNA or gDNA that made up the material.

Those who participated ranged in age from roughly 18 to 95 years and resided in under 25 US areas. Symptom resolution, clearance, or two negative PCRs marked the recovered donors of Cohort 3. The protocol was immunoSEQ multiplex PCR, while the TCRdb copy is restricted to in-frame clones and leaves out a portion. The sample holds some 250,000 clones; 70% to 90% are singletons and the top ten take approximately 1.9%. Germline loops: CDR1 LNHDA, CDR2 SQIVND (reference sequence). The J segment lost 1 base and the V segment lost 5 bases, leaving 3 bases of the junction unmatched. This CDR3 contains 15 residues.

The TCR comes from a woman aged 45 to 65 who had recovered from COVID-19. The genes are TRBV19 and TRBJ1-3; 9 bases line up with TRBD1. Specimen: PBMCs or T cells enriched from blood (not recorded which). The CDR3 DNA reads as TGTGCCAGTAGTTGGGGGACAGGGTCTGGAAACACCATATATTTT. Translation gives CASSWGTGSGNTIYF.